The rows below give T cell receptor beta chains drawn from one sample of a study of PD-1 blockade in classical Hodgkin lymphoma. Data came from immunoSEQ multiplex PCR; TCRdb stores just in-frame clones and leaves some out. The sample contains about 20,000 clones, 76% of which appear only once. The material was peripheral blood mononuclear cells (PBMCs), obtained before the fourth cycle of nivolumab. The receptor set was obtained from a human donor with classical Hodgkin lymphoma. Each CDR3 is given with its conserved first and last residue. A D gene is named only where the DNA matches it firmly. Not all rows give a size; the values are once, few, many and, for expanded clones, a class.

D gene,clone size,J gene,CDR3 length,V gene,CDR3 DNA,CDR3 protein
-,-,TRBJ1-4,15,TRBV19,TGTGCCAGTACCTCTAGGGCAGGGGAAGGGGATAATCTGTTTTTT,CASTSRAGEGDNLFF
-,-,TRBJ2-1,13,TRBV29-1,TGCAGCGCCATGGACTCTTCCTACAATGAGCAGTTCTTC,CSAMDSSYNEQFF
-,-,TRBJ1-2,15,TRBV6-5,TGTGCCAGCAGTCGACCTCGGCAGGCGGTCTATGGCTACACCTTC,CASSRPRQAVYGYTF
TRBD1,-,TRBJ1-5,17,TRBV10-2,TGCGCCAGCAGCGATTTGGCGTGGGGACAGAGCAATCAGCCCCAGCATTTT,CASSDLAWGQSNQPQHF
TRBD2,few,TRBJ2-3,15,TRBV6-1,TGTGCCAGCAGTAGGGGCGGGGGGAAGATTGATACGCAGTATTTT,CASSRGGGKIDTQYF
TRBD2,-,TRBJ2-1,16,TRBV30,TGTGCCTGGAGTGTCCCTTCACTAGCGGGAGGGGTTATAGGGTTCTTC,CAWSVPSLAGGVIGFF
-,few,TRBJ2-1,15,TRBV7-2,TGTGCCAGCAGCTTAGGGGGGTGGACCTACAATGAGCAGTTCTTC,CASSLGGWTYNEQFF
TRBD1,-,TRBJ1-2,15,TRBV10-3,TGTGCCATCAGTGAGGGGACAGGGGGCTACTATGGCTACACCTTC,CAISEGTGGYYGYTF
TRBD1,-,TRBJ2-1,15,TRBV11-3,TGTGCCAGCAGCCGCCAGGGGGCGGCGGGCGATGAGCAGTTCTTC,CASSRQGAAGDEQFF
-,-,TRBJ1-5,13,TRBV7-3,TGTGCCAGCAGCTTAAGGGGCAATCAGCCCCAGCATTTT,CASSLRGNQPQHF
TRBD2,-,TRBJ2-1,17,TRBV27,TGTGCCAGCAGTCCCCGGACTAGCGGGGTGGGATACAATGAGCAGTTCTTC,CASSPRTSGVGYNEQFF
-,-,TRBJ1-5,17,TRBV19,TGTGCCAGTAGTCCGTATATCAGGGTAGGGGGCAATCAGCCCCAGCATTTT,CASSPYIRVGGNQPQHF
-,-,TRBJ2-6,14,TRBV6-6,TGTGCCAGCAGCGGGGCCCGAGGGGCCAACGTCCTGACTTTC,CASSGARGANVLTF
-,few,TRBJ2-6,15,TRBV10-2,TGCGCCAGCAGTGAGTGGGACACTGGGGCCAACGTCCTGACTTTC,CASSEWDTGANVLTF